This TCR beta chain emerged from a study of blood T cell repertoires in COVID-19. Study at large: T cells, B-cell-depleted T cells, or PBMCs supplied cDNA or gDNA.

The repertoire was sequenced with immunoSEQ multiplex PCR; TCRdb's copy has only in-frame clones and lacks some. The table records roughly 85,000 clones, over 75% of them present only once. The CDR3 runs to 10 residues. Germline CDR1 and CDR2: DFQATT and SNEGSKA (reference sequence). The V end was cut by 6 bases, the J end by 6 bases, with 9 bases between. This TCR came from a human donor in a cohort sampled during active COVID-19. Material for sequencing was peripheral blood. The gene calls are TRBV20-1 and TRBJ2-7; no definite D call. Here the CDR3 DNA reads TGCAGTGCCGTCTCAGGCGAGCAGTACTTC. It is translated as CSAVSGEQYF.